These 17 T cell receptor beta chains came from one sample sequenced in a study of T cells in Graves' hyperthyroidism and ophthalmopathy. Amplified regions were TCR beta CDR3 sequences from RNA transcripts. Initially, a first-round RT-PCR of the TCR CDR3 employed the HTBI primer set. TCRdb reanalysed the multiplex PCR reads using MiXCR and keeps one entry per CDR3 protein. This table holds 250,000 to 300,000 distinct CDR3 sequences, 14% to 15% found once. What was sequenced was blood. All receptors derive from a woman in her forties with Graves' hyperthyroidism that later progressed to Graves' ophthalmopathy.

This clonotype occurred many times. The chain joins TRBV10-3 to TRBJ1-2, with a tentative D call TRBD1 (5 bases). Trimming took off 8 bases at V and 1 base at J, with 23 bases between the two ends. The length of the CDR3 is 17 residues. Germline V CDR1 and CDR2: ENHRY, SYGVKD. The chain's CDR3 is CAIESGAASGGNYGYTF. CDR3 coding DNA: TGTGCCATCGAAAGCGGGGCCGCAAGTGGTGGTAACTATGGCTACACCTTC.

The gene calls are TRBV19 and TRBJ1-4; D uncertain. The V gene lost 3 bases and the J gene lost 8 bases, with 7 bases spanning the gap. This CDR3 has 12 residues. The germline V gene encodes CDR1 LNHDA and CDR2 SQIVND (reference sequence). Written as DNA, the CDR3 is TGTGCCAGTAGTATGGTTGGGGAAAAACTGTTTTTT. Amino acids: CASSMVGEKLFF.

Points on this clonotype: Just one base apart from a much larger clone, this may be a read error. The V call is TRBV10-2, the J call TRBJ2-7; TRBD2 is a possible D gene (6 bases). In germline, CDR1 is WSHSY, CDR2 SAAADI. The CDR3 is 14 amino acids. CDR3 sequence reads: CAGSEAGLGLEQYF. CDR3 nucleotides: TGCGCCGGCAGTGAGGCGGGATTAGGGCTCGAGCAGTACTTC.

The chain has TRBV6-5 and TRBJ1-1; 7 bases fit TRBD1. The V gene's germline CDR1 is MNHEY and CDR2 SVGAGI. Losses at the gene ends were 2 bases for V and 0 bases for J; bases not matched to a gene: 6. The CDR3 totals 16 residues. The CDR3 DNA is TGTGCCAGCAGTTACCGGAACAGGGGTCTGAACACTGAAGCTTTCTTT. Translated, it gives CASSYRNRGLNTEAFF.

Ten or more counts support this clonotype. V gene TRBV28 combines with J gene TRBJ1-1, with TRBD1 identical over 9 bases. The CDR3 runs to 12 residues. Germline loops: CDR1 MDHEN, CDR2 SYDVKM. Trimming cost V 7 bases and J 13 bases; bases outside gene matches: 10. Here the CDR3 reads CASTRDREPIFF. CDR3 coding DNA: TGTGCCAGCACGCGGGACAGGGAGCCGATTTTCTTT.

This clonotype was counted ten times or more. The V and J genes are TRBV27 and TRBJ2-7, with D perhaps matching TRBD2 (5 bases). The CDR3 consists of 15 residues. The V end lost 8 bases, the J end lost 3 bases, and 20 bases lay between the germline ends. From germline, CDR1 is MNHEY and CDR2 SMNVEV (reference sequence). The CDR3 spells CASRRSGLGIYEQYF. CDR3 bases: TGTGCCAGCCGACGCTCCGGACTTGGCATCTACGAGCAGTACTTC.

This clonotype was seen more than once but under ten times. At one end, the junction sequence differs from germline, possibly due to a read error. The chain has TRBV10-2 and TRBJ2-1; TRBD2 aligns across 7 bases. The germline gives CDR1 WSHSY, CDR2 SAAADI. This CDR3 has 12 amino acids. Here the CDR3 reads CASSVKSSGPNF. DNA of the CDR3: TGCGCCAGCAGCGTAAAATCTAGCGGACCCAACTTC.

The V gene is TRBV20-1, the J gene TRBJ2-2; 10 bases map to TRBD2. This CDR3 is 16 amino acids long. Trimming removed 4 bases from V and 6 bases from J; junction bases left unmatched: 11. In germline, CDR1 is DFQATT, CDR2 SNEGSKA (reference sequence). The CDR3: CSATLNSGRAPGELFF. The DNA of the CDR3 is TGCAGTGCTACCTTAAACAGCGGGAGGGCCCCCGGGGAGCTGTTTTTT.

This clonotype was seen many times. The V gene is TRBV6-1, the J gene TRBJ1-5; D unresolved. Trimming took off 6 bases at V and 0 bases at J, with 18 bases between the two ends. CDR1 and CDR2 from the germline V gene are MNHNS and SASEGT. The length of the CDR3 is 17 residues. The CDR3 nucleotides read TGTGCCAGCAGCGCCCAATTTTCACGGAATAGCAATCAGCCCCAGCATTTT. Residues: CASSAQFSRNSNQPQHF.

The rearrangement joins TRBV28 to TRBJ1-2; no firm D call. The CDR3 runs 13 residues. In germline, CDR1 is MDHEN, CDR2 SYDVKM. Trimming removed 3 bases at V and 8 bases at J, with 13 bases between. CDR3 residues: CASSFGNNLGYTF. CDR3 in DNA: TGTGCCAGCAGTTTCGGGAATAATTTGGGCTACACCTTC.

At least ten counts were recorded for this clonotype. The chain links TRBV27 to TRBJ1-1, with unresolved D. Germline-derived CDR1 and CDR2 are MNHEY and SMNVEV (reference sequence). The CDR3 is 14 amino acids. Trimming left V 3 bases short and J 0 bases short, with 8 bases between. This chain's CDR3 is CASSLSRMNTEAFF. In DNA form, the CDR3 reads TGTGCCAGCAGTTTGTCCAGGATGAACACTGAAGCTTTCTTT.

This clonotype has at least ten counts. The chain's CDR3 is CASGAWDGTIYF. CDR3 nucleotides: TGTGCCAGCGGAGCTTGGGATGGCACCATATATTTT. The V gene is TRBV7-9, the J gene TRBJ1-3; D gene unclear. The ends were cut back, 8 bases at V and 9 bases at J, with 14 bases in the middle. Germline CDR1 and CDR2: SEHNR and FQNEAQ (reference sequence). CDR3 length: 12 amino acids.

Ten or more counts support this clonotype. V is TRBV3-1 and J is TRBJ1-1; 10 nucleotides line up with TRBD1. The junction had 5 bases not matched to a gene; V was cut back by 1 base and J by 6 bases. Per the germline V gene, CDR1 is LGHDT and CDR2 is YNNKEL (reference sequence). This CDR3 has 15 amino acids. CDR3 nucleotides: TGTGCCAGCAGCCAAGGCGGACAGGGGGTATCTGAAGCTTTCTTT. It translates to CASSQGGQGVSEAFF.

This clonotype occurred many times. The V call is TRBV29-1, the J call TRBJ2-7; D is possibly TRBD1 (6 bases). Per germline, CDR1 SQVTM and CDR2 ANQGSEA. This CDR3 has 12 residues. Deletions cut 1 base from V and 10 bases from J, with 14 bases between. The CDR3 reads CSVEGWDTSQYF. The CDR3 DNA reads TGCAGCGTTGAAGGTTGGGACACGAGTCAGTACTTC.

This clonotype appeared many times. The chain is built from TRBV9 and TRBJ2-5; 7 nucleotides align to TRBD2. CDR3 length equals 13 residues. J gave up 5 bases and V 0 bases, and 1 base lay outside the gene matches. CDR1 and CDR2 (germline): SGDLS, YYNGEE. The CDR3 coding sequence is TGTGCCAGCAGCGTAGAACTAGCGGAGACCCAGTACTTC. This codes for CASSVELAETQYF.

V gene TRBV7-9 combines with J gene TRBJ2-2; D may match TRBD1 or TRBD2 (6 bases each). The CDR3 consists of 16 residues. The V and J ends lost 5 bases and 4 bases respectively, with 17 bases between them. Germline-derived CDR1 and CDR2 are SEHNR and FQNEAQ (reference sequence). This CDR3 reads CASSHGGGTATGELFF. CDR3 DNA: TGTGCCAGCAGCCATGGGGGCGGGACGGCCACCGGGGAGCTGTTTTTT.

This clonotype was counted a few times. The V gene is TRBV5-1, the J gene TRBJ2-7; D remains ambiguous. Germline V gives CDR1 SGHRS, CDR2 YFSETQ. V dropped 3 bases and J dropped 1 base, with 11 bases sitting between them. The CDR3 contains 14 residues. The CDR3 loop reads CASSSFGSSYEQYF. The DNA for the CDR3 is TGCGCCAGCAGCTCATTTGGATCATCCTACGAGCAGTACTTC.